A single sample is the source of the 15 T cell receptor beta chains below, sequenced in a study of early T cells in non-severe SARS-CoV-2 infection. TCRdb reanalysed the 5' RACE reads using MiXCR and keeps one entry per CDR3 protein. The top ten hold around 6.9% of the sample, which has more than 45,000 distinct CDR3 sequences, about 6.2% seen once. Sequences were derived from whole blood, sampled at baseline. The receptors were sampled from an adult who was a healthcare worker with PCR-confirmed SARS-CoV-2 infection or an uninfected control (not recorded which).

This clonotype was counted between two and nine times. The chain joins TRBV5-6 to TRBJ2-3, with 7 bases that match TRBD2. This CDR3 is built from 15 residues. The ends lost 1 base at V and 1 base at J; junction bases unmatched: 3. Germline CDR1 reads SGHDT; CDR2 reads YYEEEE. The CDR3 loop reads CASSLPSGRTDTQYF. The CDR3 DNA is TGTGCCAGCAGCTTGCCTAGCGGCCGCACAGATACGCAGTATTTT.

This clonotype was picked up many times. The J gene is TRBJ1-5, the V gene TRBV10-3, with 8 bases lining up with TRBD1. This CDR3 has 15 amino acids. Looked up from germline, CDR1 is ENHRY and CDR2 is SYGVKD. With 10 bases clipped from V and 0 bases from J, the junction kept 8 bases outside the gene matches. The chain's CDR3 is CATGTGSYSNQPQHF. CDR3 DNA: TGTGCCACTGGGACAGGCAGCTATAGCAATCAGCCCCAGCATTTT.

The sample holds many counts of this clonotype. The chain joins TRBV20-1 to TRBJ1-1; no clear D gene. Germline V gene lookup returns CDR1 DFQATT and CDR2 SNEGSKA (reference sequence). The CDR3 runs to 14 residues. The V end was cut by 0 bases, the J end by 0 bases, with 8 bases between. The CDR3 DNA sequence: TGCAGTGCTAGAGATCTCGTTATGAACACTGAAGCTTTCTTT. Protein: CSARDLVMNTEAFF.

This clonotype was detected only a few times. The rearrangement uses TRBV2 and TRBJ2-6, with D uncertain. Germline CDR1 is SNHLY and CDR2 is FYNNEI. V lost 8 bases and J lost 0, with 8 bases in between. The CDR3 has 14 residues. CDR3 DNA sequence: TGTGCCAGCGCGACGACCTCTGGGGCCAACGTCCTGACTTTC. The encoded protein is CASATTSGANVLTF.

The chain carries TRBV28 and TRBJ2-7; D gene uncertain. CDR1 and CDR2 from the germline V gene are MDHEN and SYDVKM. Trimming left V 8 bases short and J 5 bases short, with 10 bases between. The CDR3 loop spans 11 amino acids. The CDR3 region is CASRERDEQYF. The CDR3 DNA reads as TGTGCCAGCCGCGAAAGGGACGAGCAGTACTTC. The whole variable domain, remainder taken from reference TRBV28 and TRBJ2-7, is DVKVTQSSRYLVKRTGEKVFLECVQDMDHENMFWYRQDPGLGLRLIYFSYDVKMKEKGDIPEGYSVSREKKERFSLILESASTNQTSMYLCASRERDEQYFGPGTRLTVT.

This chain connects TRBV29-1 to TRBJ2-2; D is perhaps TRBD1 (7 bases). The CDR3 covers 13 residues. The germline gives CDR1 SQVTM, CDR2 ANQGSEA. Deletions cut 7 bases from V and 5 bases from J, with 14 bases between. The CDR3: CSAAGQPTGELFF. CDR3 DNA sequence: TGCAGCGCCGCGGGACAGCCGACCGGGGAGCTGTTTTTT.

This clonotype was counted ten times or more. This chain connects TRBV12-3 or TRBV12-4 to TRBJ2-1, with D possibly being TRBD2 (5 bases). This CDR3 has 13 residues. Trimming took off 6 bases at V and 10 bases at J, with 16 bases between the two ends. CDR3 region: CASSLFVGEEQFF. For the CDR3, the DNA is TGTGCCAGCAGCCTGTTTGTCGGGGAAGAGCAGTTCTTC.

The CDR3 bases are TGTGCCAGCAGTCCAAGGACAGGGGGTTCAGAGACCCAGTACTTC. It encodes CASSPRTGGSETQYF. The chain combines TRBV12-3 or TRBV12-4 with TRBJ2-5, with 10 bases identical to TRBD1. With V trimmed by 5 bases and J by 4 bases, 7 bases remained unmatched. This CDR3 is 15 amino acids long.

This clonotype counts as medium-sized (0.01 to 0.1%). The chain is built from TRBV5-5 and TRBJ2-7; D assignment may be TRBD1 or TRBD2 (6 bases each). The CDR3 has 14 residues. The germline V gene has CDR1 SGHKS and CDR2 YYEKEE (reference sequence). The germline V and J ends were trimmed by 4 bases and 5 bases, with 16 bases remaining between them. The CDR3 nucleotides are TGTGCCAGCAGCCCCCTGGGGGGCCGGGACGAGCAGTACTTC. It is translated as CASSPLGGRDEQYF.

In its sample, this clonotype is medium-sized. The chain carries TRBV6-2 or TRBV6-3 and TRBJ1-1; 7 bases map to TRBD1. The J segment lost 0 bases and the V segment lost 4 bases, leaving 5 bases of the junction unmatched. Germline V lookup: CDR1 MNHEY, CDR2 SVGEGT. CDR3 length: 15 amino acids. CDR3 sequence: CASSLDRRMNTEAFF. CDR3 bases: TGTGCCAGCAGTTTGGACAGGAGAATGAACACTGAAGCTTTCTTT.

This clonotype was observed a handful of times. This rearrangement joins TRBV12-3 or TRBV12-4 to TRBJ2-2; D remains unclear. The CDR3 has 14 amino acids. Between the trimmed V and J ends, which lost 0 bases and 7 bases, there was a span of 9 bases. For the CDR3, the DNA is TGTGCCAGCAGTTTAGCGCTCAGGAACGGGGAGCTGTTTTTT. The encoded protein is CASSLALRNGELFF.

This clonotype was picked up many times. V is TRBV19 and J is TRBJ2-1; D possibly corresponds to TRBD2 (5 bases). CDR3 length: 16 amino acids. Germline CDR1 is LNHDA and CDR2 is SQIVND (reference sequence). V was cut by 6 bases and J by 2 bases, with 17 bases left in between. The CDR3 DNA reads TGTGCCAGTAGCCGGAGTGGCGGGTTCCCCTACAATGAGCAGTTCTTC. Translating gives CASSRSGGFPYNEQFF.

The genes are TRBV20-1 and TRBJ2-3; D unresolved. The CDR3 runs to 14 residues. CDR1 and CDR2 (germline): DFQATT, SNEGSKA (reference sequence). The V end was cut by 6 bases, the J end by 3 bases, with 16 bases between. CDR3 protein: CSALPDQVTDTQYF. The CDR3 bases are TGCAGTGCCCTCCCGGACCAGGTGACAGATACGCAGTATTTT.

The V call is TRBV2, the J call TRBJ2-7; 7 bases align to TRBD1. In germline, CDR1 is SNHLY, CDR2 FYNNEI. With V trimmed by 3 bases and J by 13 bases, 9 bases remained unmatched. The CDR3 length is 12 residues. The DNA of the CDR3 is TGTGCCAGCAGTGAGACAGGGACACTTCTCTACTTC. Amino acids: CASSETGTLLYF.

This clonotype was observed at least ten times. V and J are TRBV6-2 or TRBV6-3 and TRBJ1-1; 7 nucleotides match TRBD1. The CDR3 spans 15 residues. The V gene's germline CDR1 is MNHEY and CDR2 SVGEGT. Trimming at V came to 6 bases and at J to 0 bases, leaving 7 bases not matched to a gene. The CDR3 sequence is CASSRGQPMNTEAFF. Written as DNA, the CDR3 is TGTGCCAGCAGCCGGGGACAGCCCATGAACACTGAAGCTTTCTTT.